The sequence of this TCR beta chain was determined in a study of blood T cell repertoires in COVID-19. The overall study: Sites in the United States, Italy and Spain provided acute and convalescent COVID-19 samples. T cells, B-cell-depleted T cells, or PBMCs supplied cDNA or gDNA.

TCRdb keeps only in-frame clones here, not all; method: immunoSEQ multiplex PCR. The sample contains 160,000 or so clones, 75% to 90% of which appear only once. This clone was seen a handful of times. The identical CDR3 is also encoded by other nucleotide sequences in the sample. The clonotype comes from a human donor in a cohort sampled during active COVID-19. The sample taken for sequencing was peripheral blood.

CDR3 bases: TGTGCCAGCTCAGCCTCTCAGGGTTACGAGCAGTACTTC. Translating it yields CASSASQGYEQYF. This rearrangement joins TRBV18 to TRBJ2-7, with D possibly being TRBD1 (5 bases). Germline CDR1 KGHSH, CDR2 LQKENI. Trimming shortened V by 5 bases and J by 4 bases, and 12 bases separated the two germline ends. The CDR3 loop spans 13 amino acids.